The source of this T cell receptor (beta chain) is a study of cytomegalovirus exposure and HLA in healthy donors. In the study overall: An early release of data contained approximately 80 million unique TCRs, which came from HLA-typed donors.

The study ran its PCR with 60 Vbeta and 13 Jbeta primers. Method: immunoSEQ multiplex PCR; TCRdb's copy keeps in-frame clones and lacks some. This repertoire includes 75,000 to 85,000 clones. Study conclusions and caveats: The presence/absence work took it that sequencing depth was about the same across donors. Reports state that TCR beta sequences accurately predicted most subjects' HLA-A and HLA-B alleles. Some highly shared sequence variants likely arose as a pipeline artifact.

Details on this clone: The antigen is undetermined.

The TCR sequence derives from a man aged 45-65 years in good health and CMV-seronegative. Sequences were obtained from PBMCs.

Here the CDR3 reads CASSLWGQGTEAFF. The CDR3 DNA reads TGTGCCAGCAGTTTGTGGGGTCAGGGTACTGAAGCTTTCTTT. This sequence joins TRBV28 and TRBJ1-1; weak D call: TRBD1 (5 bases). The ends were cut back, 3 bases at V and 5 bases at J, with 13 bases in the middle. Germline CDR1 and CDR2: MDHEN and SYDVKM. This CDR3 has 14 amino acids.